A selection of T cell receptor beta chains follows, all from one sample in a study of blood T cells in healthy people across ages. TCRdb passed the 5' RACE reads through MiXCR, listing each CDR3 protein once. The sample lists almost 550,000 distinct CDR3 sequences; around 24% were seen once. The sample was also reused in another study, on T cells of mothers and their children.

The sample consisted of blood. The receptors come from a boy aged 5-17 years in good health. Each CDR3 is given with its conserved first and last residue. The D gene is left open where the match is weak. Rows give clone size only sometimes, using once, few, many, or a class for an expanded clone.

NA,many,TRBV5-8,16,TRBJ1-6,TGTGCCAGCAGGCCCGGACAGTTCACCATGAATTCACCCCTCCACTTT,CASRPGQFTMNSPLHF
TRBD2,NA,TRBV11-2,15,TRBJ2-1,TGTGCCAGCAGCGGCACCAGCGGGAGGGACAATGAGCAGTTCTTC,CASSGTSGRDNEQFF
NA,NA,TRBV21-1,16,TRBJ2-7,TGTGCCAGCAGCAAATCGCCTGGACAGAGATTTTACGAGCAGTACTTC,CASSKSPGQRFYEQYF
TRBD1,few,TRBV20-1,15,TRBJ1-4,TGCAGTGCTAGAGCCCTGACAGGGACTAATGAAAAACTGTTTTTT,CSARALTGTNEKLFF
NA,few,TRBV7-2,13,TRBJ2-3,TGTGCCAGCAGTGGCGGAGGTTGGGATACGCAGTATTTT,CASSGGGWDTQYF
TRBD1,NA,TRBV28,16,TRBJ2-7,TGTGCCAGCACGGAAAAGGGGGCACTCGATTCCTACGAGCAGTACTTC,CASTEKGALDSYEQYF
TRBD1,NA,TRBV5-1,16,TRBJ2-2,TGCGCCAGCACCCTCACGGGACAGGCGAACACCGGGGAGCTGTTTTTT,CASTLTGQANTGELFF
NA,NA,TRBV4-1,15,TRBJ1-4,TGCGCCAGCAGCCAATCCTCAGGGTTTGATGAAAAACTGTTTTTT,CASSQSSGFDEKLFF
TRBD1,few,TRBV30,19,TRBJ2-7,TGTGCCTGGAGGGGGATCGCCGGGAACAGGGGAAAGTGGAGTTACGAGCAGTACTTC,CAWRGIAGNRGKWSYEQYF
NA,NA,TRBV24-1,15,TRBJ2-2,TGTGCCACCAGTGATATAACAGGGAACACCGGGGAGCTGTTTTTT,CATSDITGNTGELFF
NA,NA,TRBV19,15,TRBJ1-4,TGTGCCAGTAGCGGATTCACAACAACTAATGAAAAACTGTTTTTT,CASSGFTTTNEKLFF
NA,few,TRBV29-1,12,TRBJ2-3,TGCAGCGTTGAGGTCAGCACAGATACGCAGTATTTT,CSVEVSTDTQYF
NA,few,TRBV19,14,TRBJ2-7,TGTGCCAGTAGTGTGCGGGACACCCCATACGAGCAGTACTTC,CASSVRDTPYEQYF
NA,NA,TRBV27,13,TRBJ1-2,TGTGCCAGCAGTTTATACGCGGCCGATGGCTACACCTTC,CASSLYAADGYTF
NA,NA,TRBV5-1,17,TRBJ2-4,TGCGCCAGCAGCTTATATTATCGAAGTAACGCCAAAAACATTCAGTACTTC,CASSLYYRSNAKNIQYF
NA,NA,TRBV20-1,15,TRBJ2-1,TGCAGTGCTAGAAATCTCCGGGAGTCGGGCAATGAGCAGTTCTTC,CSARNLRESGNEQFF
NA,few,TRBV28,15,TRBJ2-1,TGTGCCACCAGGGGCCCACTACTTTCCTACAATGAGCAGTTCTTC,CATRGPLLSYNEQFF
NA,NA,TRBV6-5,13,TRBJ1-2,TGTGCTCACGGTGGGGCGATTAACTATGGCTACACCTTC,CAHGGAINYGYTF
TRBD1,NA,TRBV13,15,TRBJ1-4,TGTGCCAGCAGCCCATGGGGACAGGGAAATGAAAAACTGTTTTTT,CASSPWGQGNEKLFF
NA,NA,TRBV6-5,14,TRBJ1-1,TGTGCCAGCAGTAATGAAAGGATGAACACTGAAGCTTTCTTT,CASSNERMNTEAFF
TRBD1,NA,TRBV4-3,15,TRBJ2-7,TGCGCCAGCAGCCAAGATCGTGACAGGGCCTACGAGCAGTACTTC,CASSQDRDRAYEQYF
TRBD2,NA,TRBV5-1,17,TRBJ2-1,TGCGCCAGCAGCTACTACTCGACTAGCGAGAGTTTCAATGAGCAGTTCTTC,CASSYYSTSESFNEQFF
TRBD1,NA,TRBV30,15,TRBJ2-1,TGTGCCGGAAGAAACCGGGACAGGGCCTACAATGAGCAGTTCTTC,CAGRNRDRAYNEQFF
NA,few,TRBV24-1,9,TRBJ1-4,TGTGCAACTAGTGAAAAACTGTTTTTT,CATSEKLFF
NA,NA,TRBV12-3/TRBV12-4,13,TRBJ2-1,TGTGCCAGCAGTTTGGGCTCTGGGAGCGAGCAGTTCTTC,CASSLGSGSEQFF
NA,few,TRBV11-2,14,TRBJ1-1,TGTGCCAGCAGCTTAATGATGGGGAACACTGAAGCTTTCTTT,CASSLMMGNTEAFF
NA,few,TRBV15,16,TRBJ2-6,TGTGCCACCAGCAGGGCGGGGTTTACTGAGGCCAACGTCCTGACTTTC,CATSRAGFTEANVLTF
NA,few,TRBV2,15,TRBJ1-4,TGTGCCAGCATGCCTAAGATTGCAACTAATGAAAAACTGTTTTTT,CASMPKIATNEKLFF
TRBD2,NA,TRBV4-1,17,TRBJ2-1,TGCGCCAGCAGCCAAGAGACTAGCGGGAGTACTTACAATGAGCAGTTCTTC,CASSQETSGSTYNEQFF
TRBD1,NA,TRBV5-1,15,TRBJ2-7,TGCGCCAGCAGCCCCCCCAAGGACAGGGACTACGAGCAGTACTTC,CASSPPKDRDYEQYF
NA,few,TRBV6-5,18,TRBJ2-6,TGTGCCAGCAGTTACCCTCCATACGAAGGGGCTGGGGCCAACGTCCTGACTTTC,CASSYPPYEGAGANVLTF
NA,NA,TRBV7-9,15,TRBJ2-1,TGTGCCAGCAGCTCGCAGGAGGCCTCCTACAATGAGCAGTTCTTC,CASSSQEASYNEQFF
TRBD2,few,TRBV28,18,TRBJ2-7,TGTGCCAGCAGCTCCGCCGCGGGACTAGCGGGGGGCCTGTACGAGCAGTACTTC,CASSSAAGLAGGLYEQYF